The 24 T cell receptor beta chains below come from one sample, sequenced in a study of T cells expressing NK-cell markers (dated by TCRdb to about 2020). Library preparation was by 5' RACE. The sequencer listed for this sample is Illumina HiSeq 2000. TCRdb reanalyzed the reads, keeping one entry per CDR3 protein sequence and omitting DNA. The sample's own table lists tens of thousands of distinct CDR3 sequences. The ten largest clones add up to about 60% of the sample. Sequencing was performed on blood T cells: a sorted CD56 or NKG2C T cell subset, CD4+ or CD8+ T cells, or bulk PBMC T cells (not recorded which). These receptors all come from a woman aged 18 to 69 in good health.

The rearrangement joins TRBV4-1 to TRBJ2-2. Per germline, CDR1 MGHRA and CDR2 YSYEKL. The CDR3 consists of 13 residues. The CDR3 loop is CASSQRTAGELFF.

The CDR3 sequence: CASSKGRIAGTTDTQYF. The V gene is TRBV21-1, the J gene TRBJ2-3; there is no DNA to check the TCRdb D call of TRBD2. TRBV21-1 is assigned pseudogene status. The CDR3 runs to 17 residues.

V and J are TRBV12-3 or TRBV12-4 and TRBJ2-1; TCRdb outputs TRBD2, but without DNA this stays unchecked. CDR3 length: 14 residues. The CDR3 here is CASSFGPEGDEQFF.

The rearrangement joins TRBV14 to TRBJ2-7; TCRdb's D call, TRBD2, is unchecked because there is no DNA. The CDR3 runs to 16 residues. From germline, CDR1 is SGHDN and CDR2 FVKESK. The CDR3 is CASSLPLAGGDYEQYF.

This chain links TRBV2 with TRBJ2-7; without DNA, the TCRdb call of TRBD1 cannot be checked. This CDR3 is built from 15 residues. Germline loops: CDR1 SNHLY, CDR2 FYNNEI. The CDR3 protein is CASSDLDGQGYEQYF.

The genes are TRBV11-2 and TRBJ2-5; TCRdb picks TRBD1, but there is no DNA to check that call. Germline CDR1 and CDR2: SGHAT and FQNNGV. The CDR3 has 11 residues. The CDR3 reads CASSLVGAQYF.

The chain is built from TRBV7-9 and TRBJ2-3. The CDR3 is made up of 13 amino acids. Germline V gene lookup returns CDR1 SEHNR and CDR2 FQNEAQ (reference sequence). The CDR3 loop reads CASSFMDPDTQYF.

The chain employs TRBV27 and TRBJ1-6. Germline loops: CDR1 MNHEY, CDR2 SMNVEV (reference sequence). The CDR3 has 15 residues. The CDR3 region is CASSFGSGFGSPLHF.

This sequence joins TRBV7-8 and TRBJ1-1; checking the TCRdb D call of TRBD1 is not possible without DNA. This CDR3 comprises 15 residues. The germline V gene has CDR1 SGHVS and CDR2 FQNEAQ. The CDR3 sequence is CASSLDRGRPTEAFF.

The CDR3 here is CASSLVSVPGHNEQFF. The J gene is TRBJ2-1, the V gene TRBV5-1; without DNA, the TCRdb call of TRBD1 cannot be checked. This CDR3 spans 16 amino acids. Germline V CDR1 and CDR2: SGHRS, YFSETQ.

The gene calls are TRBV7-9 and TRBJ2-7; the D call of TRBD1 rests on TCRdb alone, since no DNA is present to check it. Germline V lookup: CDR1 SEHNR, CDR2 FQNEAQ (reference sequence). This CDR3 spans 14 amino acids. CDR3 region: CASSFLDRTYEQYF.

The chain couples TRBV28 to TRBJ2-5; TCRdb lists TRBD1, though no DNA is available to test this call. Germline V lookup: CDR1 MDHEN, CDR2 SYDVKM. This CDR3 contains 13 residues. Here the CDR3 reads CASSPRQKETQYF.

The chain has TRBV5-6 and TRBJ2-1; absent DNA, TCRdb's TRBD2 call cannot be checked. The CDR3 is made up of 15 amino acids. Germline assignment: CDR1 SGHDT and CDR2 YYEEEE. The CDR3 loop reads CASSLLAGAYNEQFF.

The V gene is TRBV5-1, the J gene TRBJ2-3; TCRdb outputs TRBD1, but without DNA this stays unchecked. Germline V gene sequence: CDR1 SGHRS, CDR2 YFSETQ. This CDR3 comprises 15 residues. CDR3 amino acids: CASSLGRQSTDTQYF.

J is TRBJ2-2 and V is TRBV11-2. This CDR3 region has 14 residues. CDR1 is SGHAT and CDR2 is FQNNGV in the germline V gene. CDR3 region: CASSKTRAIGELFF.

This chain uses TRBV18 with TRBJ2-1; TCRdb returns TRBD1, unconfirmable since there is no DNA. The V gene's germline CDR1 is KGHSH and CDR2 LQKENI. The CDR3 contains 14 residues. CDR3 residues: CASSPRTGTSEQFF.

The chain couples TRBV5-1 to TRBJ2-1; there is no DNA to check the TCRdb D call of TRBD2. Germline V gene lookup returns CDR1 SGHRS and CDR2 YFSETQ. The CDR3 is 17 residues long. The CDR3 region is CASSLPNLAGVSDEQFF. The full variable domain, with the rest looked up from reference TRBV5-1 and TRBJ2-1, is KAGVTQTPRYLIKTRGQQVTLSCSPISGHRSVSWYQQTPGQGLQFLFEYFSETQRNKGNFPGRFSGRQFSNSRSEMNVSTLELGDSALYLCASSLPNLAGVSDEQFFGPGTRLTVL.

The V and J genes are TRBV4-1 and TRBJ2-7; the D call of TRBD1 rests on TCRdb alone, since no DNA is present to check it. The V gene's germline CDR1 is MGHRA and CDR2 YSYEKL. The CDR3 totals 15 residues. The CDR3 loop is CASSREDRGAYEQYF.

The rearrangement uses TRBV19 and TRBJ1-2. The CDR3 runs 18 residues. Germline CDR1 LNHDA, CDR2 SQIVND (reference sequence). CDR3 region: CASSIELTGPRSNYGYTF. Supplemented by reference TRBV19 and TRBJ1-2, the full variable domain reads DGGITQSPKYLFRKEGQNVTLSCEQNLNHDAMYWYRQDPGQGLRLIYYSQIVNDFQKGDIAEGYSVSREKKESFPLTVTSAQKNPTAFYLCASSIELTGPRSNYGYTFGSGTRLTVV.

The chain carries TRBV20-1 and TRBJ2-2; the TCRdb call, TRBD1, lacks DNA for checking. The CDR3 totals 15 residues. CDR1 and CDR2 (germline): DFQATT, SNEGSKA (reference sequence). The CDR3 sequence is CSARIGQRGTGELFF.

The gene calls are TRBV6-5 and TRBJ1-5; without DNA, the TCRdb call of TRBD1 cannot be checked. CDR3 length equals 15 residues. Germline CDR1 reads MNHEY; CDR2 reads SVGAGI. The CDR3 region is CASSSGQGVNQPQHF.

The chain couples TRBV10-2 to TRBJ2-5. Per the germline V gene, CDR1 is WSHSY and CDR2 is SAAADI. The CDR3 sequence is 12 residues long. This CDR3 reads CASSEPQETQYF.

V usage is TRBV27 and J usage is TRBJ1-1. The CDR3 has 17 residues. Germline lookup yields CDR1 MNHEY and CDR2 SMNVEV (reference sequence). The CDR3 loop is CASSLFVISEMNTEAFF.

The CDR3 loop is CSVEVGWGEQYF. The rearrangement links TRBV29-1 to TRBJ2-7. The CDR3 has 12 residues. CDR1 is SQVTM and CDR2 is ANQGSEA in the germline V gene.